The 25 T cell receptor beta chains presented below share a single source sample, sequenced in a study of T-cell memory formation after mild COVID-19. TCRdb analysed the 5' RACE reads with MiXCR anew, one entry per CDR3 protein. The data hold approximately 150,000 distinct CDR3 sequences, with roughly a fifth observed a single time. The sample consisted of PBMCs or a T cell subset sorted from them (not recorded which). Receptors originate from an adult woman who had mild COVID-19 (a few samples of this study predate the infection). Cell type and time point are not known.

The rearrangement links TRBV24-1 to TRBJ2-2; D is undetermined. Trimming cost V 1 base and J 6 bases, with 8 bases left between them. The CDR3 loop spans 14 amino acids. Germline V CDR1 and CDR2: KGHDR, SFDVKD. The CDR3 spells CATSDFWRSGELFF. The CDR3 DNA is TGTGCCACCAGTGATTTTTGGAGATCCGGGGAGCTGTTTTTT.

The V gene is TRBV7-9, the J gene TRBJ2-5, with D uncertain. Trimming removed 1 base at V and 6 bases at J, with 9 bases between. In germline, CDR1 is SEHNR, CDR2 FQNEAQ (reference sequence). The CDR3 spans 13 residues. CDR3 DNA sequence: TGTGCCAGCAGCTTAGAGGTGGAAAAGACCCAGTACTTC. This encodes CASSLEVEKTQYF.

This clonotype has just a few counts. The V and J genes are TRBV7-8 and TRBJ2-3; 10 bases line up with TRBD2. The CDR3 runs 19 residues. Germline V CDR1 and CDR2: SGHVS, FQNEAQ. The V and J ends lost 3 bases and 0 bases, in that order; junction bases with no gene match: 12. CDR3 DNA: TGTGCCAGCAGCTTCAAGCCGACTAGCGGGCTTACTAGCACAGATACGCAGTATTTT. It is translated as CASSFKPTSGLTSTDTQYF.

The chain couples TRBV18 to TRBJ2-5; D is unresolved. Germline V gene lookup returns CDR1 KGHSH and CDR2 LQKENI. Trimming took 1 base from V and 2 from J, leaving 5 bases between them. The CDR3 contains 13 residues. The CDR3 sequence: CASSPHPQETQYF. The CDR3 region has the DNA TGTGCCAGCTCACCACATCCTCAAGAGACCCAGTACTTC.

In regard to this clonotype: A clone one base away is much larger, so this may be a read error. The genes are TRBV5-1 and TRBJ2-1; D remains unclear. The CDR3 contains 14 residues. CDR1 SGHRS and CDR2 YFSETQ come from the germline V gene. V lost 0 bases and J 2 bases, leaving 6 bases between the germline ends. CDR3 protein: CASSLDGPYNEQFF. In nucleotides, the CDR3 is TGCGCCAGCAGCTTGGATGGACCCTACAATGAGCAGTTCTTC.

V gene TRBV13 combines with J gene TRBJ2-1; 7 bases are shared with TRBD1. The CDR3 runs to 23 residues. After removal of 2 bases from V and 4 bases from J, the junction contained 29 bases not matched to a gene. Germline lookup yields CDR1 PRHDT and CDR2 FYEKMQ (reference sequence). The CDR3 nucleotides read TGTGCCAGCAGCTTAATTACAGGGGTCCAACGGCCCCTTCACACCTCCTCGTACAATGAGCAGTTCTTC. Its protein is CASSLITGVQRPLHTSSYNEQFF.

CDR3 nucleotides: TGCAGCGTTCCCGAGGGGGGGGACTATGGCTACACCTTC. It encodes CSVPEGGDYGYTF. This sequence joins TRBV29-1 and TRBJ1-2, with a weak D call TRBD1 (6 bases). This CDR3 comprises 13 residues. Trimming left V 5 bases short and J 3 bases short, with 13 bases between. The germline V gene encodes CDR1 SQVTM and CDR2 ANQGSEA.

V and J are TRBV6-2 or TRBV6-3 and TRBJ2-1, with 12 positions matching TRBD2. The ends lost 0 bases at V and 3 bases at J; junction bases unmatched: 12. Germline CDR1 is MNHEY and CDR2 is SVGEGT. The length of the CDR3 is 20 residues. The CDR3 nucleotides are TGTGCCAGCAGTTACTCTTCTAGCGGGGGGGCCGAGGGAGGCTACAATGAGCAGTTCTTC. Amino acid sequence: CASSYSSSGGAEGGYNEQFF.

The J gene is TRBJ1-1, the V gene TRBV5-5; no clear D. Germline CDR1 is SGHKS and CDR2 is YYEKEE (reference sequence). The V gene lost 0 bases and the J gene lost 5 bases, with 11 bases spanning the gap. The CDR3 covers 14 residues. The CDR3 reads CASSLVWGTTEAFF. CDR3 DNA: TGTGCCAGCAGCTTGGTTTGGGGTACGACTGAAGCTTTCTTT.

The chain carries TRBV9 and TRBJ2-2; D tentatively fits TRBD1 or TRBD2 (5 bases each). The CDR3 has 15 amino acids. Trimming pared 3 bases from V and 2 bases from J, leaving 11 bases between. The germline CDR1 and CDR2 sequences are SGDLS and YYNGEE. CDR3 nucleotide sequence: TGTGCCAGCAGCGCCTGGGACGGTAACACCGGGGAGCTGTTTTTT. It codes for CASSAWDGNTGELFF.

This clonotype was seen a handful of times. The chain is built from TRBV9 and TRBJ2-5; D may be TRBD1 (6 bases). Germline V gene lookup returns CDR1 SGDLS and CDR2 YYNGEE. The CDR3 sequence is 14 residues long. V lost 3 bases, J lost 4 bases, and 13 bases lay in between. CDR3 sequence: CASSEQGWRETQYF. As DNA, the CDR3 is TGTGCCAGCAGCGAACAGGGTTGGCGAGAGACCCAGTACTTC. Using reference TRBV9 and TRBJ2-5 for the parts outside the CDR3, the full variable domain is DSGVTQTPKHLITATGQRVTLRCSPRSGDLSVYWYQQSLDQGLQFLIQYYNGEERAKGNILERFSAQQFPDLHSELNLSSLELGDSALYFCASSEQGWRETQYFGPGTRLLVL.

J is TRBJ2-5 and V is TRBV2; D uncertain. Germline CDR1 SNHLY, CDR2 FYNNEI. This CDR3 has 13 residues. Between the trimmed V and J ends, which lost 5 bases and 7 bases, there was a span of 14 bases. CDR3 nucleotides: TGTGCCAGCAGTTGGATTGAGGCCGGGACCCAGTACTTC. Amino acid sequence: CASSWIEAGTQYF.

The chain carries TRBV29-1 and TRBJ2-5; no clear D. In germline, CDR1 is SQVTM, CDR2 ANQGSEA. Trimming removed 5 bases at V and 7 bases at J, with 23 bases between. The CDR3 is 15 residues long. CDR3 coding DNA: TGCAGCGTTCCGTATGGCCTGACAATGACGTGGACCCAGTACTTC. Its protein is CSVPYGLTMTWTQYF.

This clonotype was counted a few times. The V gene is TRBV10-1, the J gene TRBJ2-2, with D perhaps assigned TRBD1 or TRBD2 (5 bases each). Trimming left V 7 bases short and J 6 bases short, with 18 bases between. Germline lookup yields CDR1 WNHNN and CDR2 SYGVQD (reference sequence). The CDR3 has 15 residues. The CDR3 DNA sequence: TGCGCCAGCACTGGGGGATCTCGGCTCGCCGGGGAGCTGTTTTTT. It codes for CASTGGSRLAGELFF.

V usage is TRBV9 and J usage is TRBJ2-7, with D hard to call. With 0 bases removed from V and 5 bases from J, the gap between germline ends came to 21 bases. CDR1 and CDR2 (germline): SGDLS, YYNGEE. The CDR3 totals 17 residues. CDR3 sequence: CASSVASQWPPRHEQYF. The CDR3, as DNA: TGTGCCAGCAGCGTAGCCTCCCAGTGGCCTCCACGGCACGAGCAGTACTTC.

The chain links TRBV18 to TRBJ2-2; D is ambiguous. The V gene lost 0 bases and the J gene lost 5 bases, with 7 bases spanning the gap. This CDR3 is built from 14 residues. The V gene's germline CDR1 is KGHSH and CDR2 LQKENI. As DNA, the CDR3 is TGTGCCAGCTCACCACCCCCTGGAACCGGGGAGCTGTTTTTT. The encoded protein is CASSPPPGTGELFF.

The J gene is TRBJ2-3, the V gene TRBV9; no clear D. The ends were cut back, 4 bases at V and 6 bases at J, with 15 bases in the middle. Germline CDR1 is SGDLS and CDR2 is YYNGEE. CDR3 length equals 14 residues. CDR3 coding DNA: TGTGCCAGCAGCACCCTCACCGGTTCTGATACGCAGTATTTT. Its translation: CASSTLTGSDTQYF. The complete variable domain, with remaining parts taken from reference TRBV9 and TRBJ2-3, reads DSGVTQTPKHLITATGQRVTLRCSPRSGDLSVYWYQQSLDQGLQFLIQYYNGEERAKGNILERFSAQQFPDLHSELNLSSLELGDSALYFCASSTLTGSDTQYFGPGTRLTVL.

The chain recombines TRBV20-1 with TRBJ2-4, with a possible D match to TRBD2 (5 bases). CDR3 length equals 13 residues. Germline CDR1 DFQATT, CDR2 SNEGSKA (reference sequence). Trimming cost V 5 bases and J 9 bases, with 17 bases left between them. The CDR3 nucleotides read TGCAGTGCTGTAAGCCCTAGCAACGGCATTCAGTACTTC. Amino acid sequence: CSAVSPSNGIQYF.

This clonotype was picked up many times. This chain joins TRBV5-1 and TRBJ1-3, with TRBD1 as a possible D gene (6 bases). Germline lookup yields CDR1 SGHRS and CDR2 YFSETQ. CDR3 length: 16 residues. Trimming pared 0 bases from V and 4 bases from J, leaving 14 bases between. The CDR3 sequence: CASSLGPKTGGNTIYF. CDR3 DNA sequence: TGCGCCAGCAGCTTGGGCCCGAAGACAGGAGGAAACACCATATATTTT.

The J gene is TRBJ2-2, the V gene TRBV18; 10 positions agree with TRBD1. Looked up from germline, CDR1 is KGHSH and CDR2 is LQKENI. This CDR3 region has 19 residues. After removal of 6 bases from V and 3 bases from J, the junction contained 16 bases not matched to a gene. CDR3 in DNA: TGTGCCAGCTCGCGCTACCCGGGACAGGGGACTTTCCACACCGGGGAGCTGTTTTTT. Protein sequence: CASSRYPGQGTFHTGELFF.

The chain uses TRBV11-2 and TRBJ2-3; tentative D call: TRBD2 (5 bases). Germline CDR1 and CDR2: SGHAT and FQNNGV. V lost 1 base and J 0 bases, leaving 11 bases between the germline ends. The CDR3 loop spans 16 amino acids. CDR3 coding DNA: TGTGCCAGCAGCTTAGGGACTTTTCGTAGCACAGATACGCAGTATTTT. Protein sequence: CASSLGTFRSTDTQYF. The complete variable domain, with remaining parts taken from reference TRBV11-2 and TRBJ2-3, reads EAGVAQSPRYKIIEKRQSVAFWCNPISGHATLYWYQQILGQGPKLLIQFQNNGVVDDSQLPKDRFSAERLKGVDSTLKIQPAKLEDSAVYLCASSLGTFRSTDTQYFGPGTRLTVL.

This clonotype was detected many times. This rearrangement joins TRBV12-3 or TRBV12-4 to TRBJ1-5, with D uncertain. This CDR3 is built from 13 residues. The V end was cut by 4 bases, the J end by 5 bases, with 9 bases between. The CDR3 DNA reads TGTGCCAGCAGTTACCAAACAGATCAGCCCCAGCATTTT. Protein: CASSYQTDQPQHF.

The rearrangement uses TRBV15 and TRBJ2-6; D remains unclear. Germline CDR1 LNHNV, CDR2 YYDKDF (reference sequence). This CDR3 has 13 residues. Trimming pared 7 bases from V and 4 bases from J, leaving 8 bases between. The CDR3 here is CATKGPGANVLTF. Written as DNA, the CDR3 is TGTGCCACCAAAGGGCCAGGGGCCAACGTCCTGACTTTC.

This chain connects TRBV15 to TRBJ2-3; possible D gene TRBD1, 6 bases. CDR3 size: 17 residues. CDR1 and CDR2 (germline): LNHNV, YYDKDF (reference sequence). V lost 8 bases to trimming and J lost 0 bases, with 21 bases between them. The CDR3 DNA is TGTGCCACCGTTCCAGCAGGTACAGGGAAGAGCACAGATACGCAGTATTTT. Its protein product is CATVPAGTGKSTDTQYF.

This clonotype came up a few times. This chain links TRBV2 with TRBJ1-1; D perhaps matches TRBD1 (5 bases). Germline V lookup: CDR1 SNHLY, CDR2 FYNNEI. V was clipped by 3 bases and J by 8 bases, with 13 bases between them. The CDR3 loop spans 13 amino acids. CDR3 DNA: TGTGCCAGCAGTGAGGGGCCGCGCCCCGAAGCTTTCTTT. This codes for CASSEGPRPEAFF.